This TCR beta chain derives from a study of somatic mutations in cytotoxic T cells in rheumatoid arthritis. This CDR3 has 16 amino acids. The germline V and J ends were trimmed by 1 base and 0 bases, with 11 bases remaining between them. The germline CDR1 and CDR2 sequences are SGHAT and FQNNGV. Once isolated by positive magnetic bead selection, the CD4+ and CD8+ cells had their purity checked by flow cytometry. Profiling relied on immunoSEQ multiplex PCR, and the TCRdb table lists in-frame clones only, not all of them. The sample carries tens of thousands of clones, 75% to 85% recorded once. This TCR was sampled from an adult with rheumatoid arthritis. The sample taken for sequencing was CD8+ T cells sorted from blood. The J gene is TRBJ2-3, the V gene TRBV11-2; no definite D call. DNA for the CDR3: TGTGCCAGCAGCTTAGTTTCGGGTACTAGCACAGATACGCAGTATTTT. Protein product: CASSLVSGTSTDTQYF.